These 5 T cell receptor beta chains came from one sample sequenced in a study of identical twins. TCRdb redid the calling of the 5' RACE reads with MiXCR, one entry per CDR3 protein. Of 230,000 or so distinct CDR3 sequences listed, about 8.3% are singletons. Another study also made use of these data, one on yellow fever vaccine responses in identical twins.

The sequenced sample was CD8+ T cells sorted from blood. The receptor set was obtained from a woman aged 18-35 years in good health.

The CDR3 nucleotides are TGTGCCAGCAGCTTATGGGAAACGGGGCCAAACTCCTACGAGCAGTACTTC. This codes for CASSLWETGPNSYEQYF. The chain carries TRBV7-2 and TRBJ2-7; the D call may be TRBD1 or TRBD2 (5 bases each). The CDR3 totals 17 residues. Germline CDR1 reads SGHTA; CDR2 reads FQGNSA. The V end lost 2 bases, the J end lost 0 bases, and 17 bases lay between the germline ends.

V and J are TRBV3-1 and TRBJ2-1, with a possible D match to TRBD2 (5 bases). CDR1 is LGHDT, CDR2 YNNKEL, per germline (reference sequence). This CDR3 has 14 residues. Trimming left V 0 bases short and J 5 bases short, with 8 bases between. The DNA of the CDR3 is TGTGCCAGCAGCCAAGACTCCGGGGACAATGAGCAGTTCTTC. Amino acid sequence: CASSQDSGDNEQFF.

This clonotype has just a few counts. This chain connects TRBV7-8 to TRBJ2-5; tentative D call: TRBD2 (7 bases). CDR1 SGHVS and CDR2 FQNEAQ come from the germline V gene. V shed 5 bases and J shed 4 bases, with 20 bases lying between them. The CDR3 is 16 residues long. CDR3 DNA: TGTGCCAGCAGCCCCCATGAAACCGGGGGGCGAGAGACCCAGTACTTC. This encodes CASSPHETGGRETQYF.

The V call is TRBV20-1, the J call TRBJ2-7, with D perhaps matching TRBD1 (6 bases). The CDR3 runs 14 residues. V dropped 3 bases and J dropped 1 base, with 13 bases sitting between them. CDR1 and CDR2 (germline): DFQATT, SNEGSKA (reference sequence). DNA of the CDR3: TGCAGTGCTAGTTCGGACAGTATATCCTACGAGCAGTACTTC. As protein: CSASSDSISYEQYF.

There are a few counts of this clonotype. The genes are TRBV20-1 and TRBJ2-1; a weak D match, TRBD2 (5 bases). CDR1 is DFQATT and CDR2 is SNEGSKA in the germline V gene (reference sequence). This CDR3 comprises 16 residues. Trimming took 6 bases from V and 0 from J, leaving 18 bases between them. The CDR3, as DNA: TGCAGTGCAGCAGAGCCGGACTTGAGCTCCTACAATGAGCAGTTCTTC. It is translated as CSAAEPDLSSYNEQFF.